These T cell receptor beta chains were read from a single sample in a study of blood T cell repertoires in COVID-19. This table comes from immunoSEQ multiplex PCR, and its TCRdb copy is limited to in-frame clones, with some not included. The table has a few hundred thousand clones, about 90% seen once. Sequenced sample: peripheral blood. These receptors were taken from a man aged 18 to 29 with COVID-19, enrolled during active disease. CDR3s include the opening cysteine and the closing phenylalanine or tryptophan. Fields, in order: V gene, clone size, J gene, D gene, CDR3 protein, CDR3 DNA. D genes are given only for firm matches. Where a row states a size, it is once, few, many or the class of an expanded clone; other rows omit it.

v_gene: TRBV2
abundance: NA
j_gene: TRBJ1-6
d_gene: TRBD1
CDR3aa: CASSVLGQENNSPLHF
CDR3nt: TGTGCCAGCAGTGTCTTAGGACAGGAAAATAATTCACCCCTCCACTTT

v_gene: TRBV7-9
abundance: NA
j_gene: TRBJ2-1
d_gene: TRBD2
CDR3aa: CASSPGGAGGRNEQFF
CDR3nt: TGTGCCAGCAGCCCGGGGGGAGCGGGAGGGAGAAATGAGCAGTTCTTC

v_gene: TRBV23-1
abundance: NA
j_gene: TRBJ1-6
d_gene: TRBD1
CDR3aa: CASRRTGGLSWGYSPLHF
CDR3nt: TGCGCCAGCAGGCGGACAGGGGGCTTATCATGGGGTTATTCACCCCTCCACTTT

v_gene: TRBV7-9
abundance: NA
j_gene: TRBJ1-4
d_gene: NA
CDR3aa: CASSLQGFEKLFF
CDR3nt: TGTGCCAGCAGCCTACAGGGTTTTGAAAAACTGTTTTTT

v_gene: TRBV7-9
abundance: NA
j_gene: TRBJ2-1
d_gene: TRBD2
CDR3aa: CASSLGSGLAGEGYNEQFF
CDR3nt: TGTGCCAGCAGCTTGGGATCGGGACTAGCGGGAGAAGGCTACAATGAGCAGTTCTTC

v_gene: TRBV4-1
abundance: once
j_gene: TRBJ2-2
d_gene: TRBD2
CDR3aa: CASSQAYQAGETGELFF
CDR3nt: TGCGCCAGCAGCCAAGCGTATCAAGCGGGAGAGACCGGGGAGCTGTTTTTT

v_gene: TRBV7-9
abundance: NA
j_gene: TRBJ1-2
d_gene: TRBD1
CDR3aa: CASSLGWQGAFGYTF
CDR3nt: TGTGCCAGCAGCTTAGGTTGGCAGGGGGCGTTTGGCTACACCTTC

v_gene: TRBV24-1
abundance: NA
j_gene: TRBJ2-5
d_gene: TRBD2
CDR3aa: CATSPSGSFGTQYF
CDR3nt: TGTGCCACCAGCCCGAGCGGGAGCTTCGGGACCCAGTACTTC

v_gene: TRBV20-1
abundance: NA
j_gene: TRBJ2-3
d_gene: TRBD2
CDR3aa: CSASLAGPTTDTQYF
CDR3nt: TGCAGTGCTAGTTTAGCGGGGCCGACGACAGATACGCAGTATTTT

v_gene: TRBV5-5
abundance: NA
j_gene: TRBJ2-5
d_gene: TRBD2
CDR3aa: CASSLKRSSGDFQETQYF
CDR3nt: TGTGCCAGCAGCTTGAAACGAAGTAGCGGGGATTTCCAAGAGACCCAGTACTTC

v_gene: TRBV24-1
abundance: once
j_gene: TRBJ2-2
d_gene: NA
CDR3aa: CATSDRGSDTGELFF
CDR3nt: TGTGCCACCAGTGATCGAGGTTCGGACACCGGGGAGCTGTTTTTT

v_gene: TRBV7-9
abundance: few
j_gene: TRBJ1-5
d_gene: NA
CDR3aa: CASSPAGGNQPQHF
CDR3nt: TGTGCCAGCAGCCCCGCGGGGGGGAATCAGCCCCAGCATTTT

v_gene: TRBV3-1/TRBV3-2
abundance: NA
j_gene: TRBJ2-2
d_gene: TRBD2
CDR3aa: CASSHERQLAGVGELFF
CDR3nt: TGTGCCAGCAGCCACGAGAGGCAACTAGCGGGAGTGGGGGAGCTGTTTTTT

v_gene: TRBV2
abundance: NA
j_gene: TRBJ2-7
d_gene: TRBD1
CDR3aa: CASSDLRSPARDRGAYEQYF
CDR3nt: TGTGCCAGCAGTGATTTAAGGTCTCCCGCACGGGACAGGGGAGCCTACGAGCAGTACTTC

v_gene: TRBV6-1
abundance: NA
j_gene: TRBJ1-5
d_gene: NA
CDR3aa: CASSEARGNQPQHF
CDR3nt: TGTGCCAGCAGTGAAGCGCGCGGTAATCAGCCCCAGCATTTT

v_gene: TRBV6-5
abundance: NA
j_gene: TRBJ2-3
d_gene: NA
CDR3aa: CASLGDLRHPQYF
CDR3nt: TGTGCCAGCTTGGGAGACCTACGCCATCCGCAGTATTTT

v_gene: TRBV5-1
abundance: NA
j_gene: TRBJ1-4
d_gene: NA
CDR3aa: CASSLNMGGKKLFF
CDR3nt: TGCGCCAGCAGCTTAAACATGGGGGGAAAAAAACTGTTTTTT

v_gene: TRBV6-5
abundance: NA
j_gene: TRBJ1-1
d_gene: TRBD1
CDR3aa: CASRPTGDTEAFF
CDR3nt: TGTGCCAGCAGGCCAACAGGGGACACTGAAGCTTTCTTT

v_gene: TRBV2
abundance: NA
j_gene: TRBJ2-3
d_gene: NA
CDR3aa: CASSRDAEPTDTQYF
CDR3nt: TGTGCCAGCAGTCGAGATGCGGAACCCACAGATACGCAGTATTTT

v_gene: TRBV18
abundance: NA
j_gene: TRBJ1-2
d_gene: NA
CDR3aa: CASSPRQTVLQIGYTF
CDR3nt: TGTGCCAGCTCACCACGTCAGACAGTCCTCCAGATTGGCTACACCTTC

v_gene: TRBV19
abundance: NA
j_gene: TRBJ2-5
d_gene: TRBD1
CDR3aa: CASSNPDREETQYF
CDR3nt: TGTGCCAGTAGCAATCCGGACAGGGAAGAGACCCAGTACTTC

v_gene: TRBV5-5
abundance: NA
j_gene: TRBJ2-7
d_gene: NA
CDR3aa: CASSLGTEIYEQYF
CDR3nt: TGTGCCAGCAGCTTGGGGACAGAGATCTACGAGCAGTACTTC

v_gene: TRBV4-2
abundance: NA
j_gene: TRBJ2-2
d_gene: TRBD1
CDR3aa: CASSTRTGIGTGELFF
CDR3nt: TGTGCCAGCAGCACCCGGACAGGGATCGGCACCGGGGAGCTGTTTTTT

v_gene: TRBV6-1
abundance: NA
j_gene: TRBJ2-1
d_gene: NA
CDR3aa: CASSEAGWGGSYNEQFF
CDR3nt: TGTGCCAGCAGTGAAGCAGGTTGGGGCGGCTCCTACAATGAGCAGTTCTTC

v_gene: TRBV10-1
abundance: NA
j_gene: TRBJ1-5
d_gene: NA
CDR3aa: CASSAMGPALYRGQPQHF
CDR3nt: TGCGCCAGCAGTGCAATGGGGCCAGCGCTTTACCGGGGGCAGCCCCAGCATTTT

v_gene: TRBV6-5
abundance: NA
j_gene: TRBJ2-7
d_gene: NA
CDR3aa: CATSIRGGEQYF
CDR3nt: TGTGCCACGAGTATAAGAGGAGGCGAGCAGTACTTC

v_gene: TRBV2
abundance: NA
j_gene: TRBJ2-7
d_gene: TRBD2
CDR3aa: CASSEEVAGGTEQYF
CDR3nt: TGTGCCAGCAGTGAAGAGGTAGCGGGAGGAACCGAGCAGTACTTC